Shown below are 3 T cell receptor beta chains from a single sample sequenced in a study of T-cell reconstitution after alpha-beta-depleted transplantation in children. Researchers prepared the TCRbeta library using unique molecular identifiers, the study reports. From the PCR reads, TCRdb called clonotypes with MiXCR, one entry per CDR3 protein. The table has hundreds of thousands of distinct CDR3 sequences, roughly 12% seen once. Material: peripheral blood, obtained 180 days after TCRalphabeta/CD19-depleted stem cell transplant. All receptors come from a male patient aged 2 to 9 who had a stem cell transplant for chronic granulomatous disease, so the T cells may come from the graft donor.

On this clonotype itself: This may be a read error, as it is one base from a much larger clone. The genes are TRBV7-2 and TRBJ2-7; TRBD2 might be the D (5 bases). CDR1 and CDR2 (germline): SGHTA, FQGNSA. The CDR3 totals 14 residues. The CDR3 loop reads CASSLRTGFYKQYF. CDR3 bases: TGTGCCAGCAGCTTACGAACGGGGTTCTACAAGCAGTACTTC.

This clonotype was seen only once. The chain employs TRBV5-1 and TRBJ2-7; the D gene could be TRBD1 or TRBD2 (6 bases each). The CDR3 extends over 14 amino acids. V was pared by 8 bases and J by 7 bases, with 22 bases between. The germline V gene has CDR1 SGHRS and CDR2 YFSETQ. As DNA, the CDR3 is TGCGCCAGTAGACTAGGGGGAATTACGGGAGAGCAGTACTTC. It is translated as CASRLGGITGEQYF.

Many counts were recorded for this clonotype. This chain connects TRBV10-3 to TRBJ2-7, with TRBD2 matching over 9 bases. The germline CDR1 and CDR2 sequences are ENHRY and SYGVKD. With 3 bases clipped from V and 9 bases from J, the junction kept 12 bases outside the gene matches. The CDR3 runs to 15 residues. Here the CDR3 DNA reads TGTGCCATCAGTGAAATGGTTAGCGGGAGCATACGGCAGTACTTC. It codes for CAISEMVSGSIRQYF.